This TCR beta chain was recorded in a study of Ad26.COV2.S vaccination and SARS-CoV-2 variants. Treatment here: roughly 19 received Ad26.COV2.S at low or high dose, single or two shots; about 5 received placebo; per-sample allocation not given. Samples came from day 63 after the first vaccine or placebo injection. Vaccine was an Ad26 vector expressing Wuhan-strain SARS-CoV-2 spike. Germline CDR1 reads SGHTA; CDR2 reads FQGNSA. Trimming shortened V by 1 base and J by 1 base, and 11 bases separated the two germline ends. This CDR3 is built from 16 residues. The repertoire was sequenced with immunoSEQ multiplex PCR; TCRdb's copy has only in-frame clones and lacks some. The table lists 440,000 or so clones, over 80% of them singletons, with more than 1.5% in the top ten.

The clonotype comes from a person between 18 and 60 years old who received the Ad26.COV2.S COVID-19 vaccine or a placebo. The chain is built from TRBV7-2 and TRBJ1-3; perhaps TRBD1 as D (6 bases). This specimen consisted of peripheral blood, obtained in a trial of Ad26.COV2.S vaccine versus placebo. CDR3 nucleotides: TGTGCCAGCAGCTTAGTCGGGGGGGCGTCTGGAAACACCATATATTTT. Residues: CASSLVGGASGNTIYF.